This T cell receptor beta chain came from a study of patients and donors after allogeneic stem cell transplantation (dated by TCRdb to 2018 to 2021). The CDR3 sequence holds 14 residues, the cysteine and phenylalanine included. CDR3 DNA is the only sequence kept; it has 42 bases, read in frame from the first base. Per the germline V gene (reference sequence), SEHNR is the CDR1 and FQNEAQ is the CDR2. V drops 5 bases and J drops 6 bases, leaving 14 bases in between. Of note for this clonotype: Its recognized antigen is unknown. No qualities accompany the bases; no much larger clone lies one base away.

The receptor library was made with RT-PCR. The instrument was a NextSeq 550. TCRdb reprocessing: public reads trimmed at Q25 with fastp, clones called with MiXCR, in-frame beta chains kept. Entries are consolidated by CDR3 protein sequence, retaining the most common genes and DNA. This sample comprises roughly 190,000 distinct CDR3 sequences, about 40% of them detected only once. Approximately 32% of the sample rests with the top ten. The receptor comes from a human donor who was either an allogeneic HSCT recipient or a stem cell or donor lymphocyte infusion donor (not recorded which). It is not recorded whose cells these are; they may come from a transplant donor. The sample comprised blood, either unsorted or a sorted T cell fraction (not recorded which). The sequence is built from TRBV7-9 and TRBJ1-5; the D gene cannot be resolved reliably. The DNA is TGTGCCAGCAGCCTTGGACTGCTCGGTCAGCCCCAGCATTTT. Translated, this gives CASSLGLLGQPQHF.